Presented here are 29 T cell receptor beta chains from one specimen sequenced in a study of cytomegalovirus exposure and HLA in healthy donors. This table comes from immunoSEQ multiplex PCR, and its TCRdb copy is limited to in-frame clones, with some not included. In the table there are about 250,000 clones, roughly 84% of which are singletons. Specimen: PBMCs. These receptor sequences come from a man in his late teens or twenties in good health and CMV-seropositive.

The V and J genes are TRBV5-1 and TRBJ1-5, with D uncertain. The V end lost 0 bases, the J end lost 0 bases, and 7 bases lay between the germline ends. CDR3 length: 15 amino acids. In germline, CDR1 is SGHRS, CDR2 YFSETQ. The CDR3 region is CASSLDGFSNQPQHF. Here the CDR3 DNA reads TGCGCCAGCAGCTTGGACGGATTTAGCAATCAGCCCCAGCATTTT.

J is TRBJ2-4 and V is TRBV29-1, with D possibly matching TRBD2 (6 bases). The CDR3 length is 14 residues. Germline assignment: CDR1 SQVTM and CDR2 ANQGSEA. V lost 5 bases and J lost 1, with 12 bases in between. The CDR3 sequence is CSVSGVYAKNIQYF. CDR3 bases: TGCAGCGTTTCGGGAGTTTATGCCAAAAACATTCAGTACTTC.

With respect to this clone: Other DNA sequences within the sample encode an identical CDR3. This chain joins TRBV6-5 and TRBJ2-6; the D gene is possibly TRBD1 (6 bases). This CDR3 is built from 15 residues. Per the germline V gene, CDR1 is MNHEY and CDR2 is SVGAGI. Trimming pared 2 bases from V and 2 bases from J, leaving 7 bases between. Written as DNA, the CDR3 is TGTGCCAGCAGTTACGAGGGGGCTGGGGCCAACGTCCTGACTTTC. Translation gives CASSYEGAGANVLTF.

The gene calls are TRBV2 and TRBJ2-7; D might be TRBD1 (6 bases). The germline CDR1 and CDR2 sequences are SNHLY and FYNNEI. Trimming pared 7 bases from V and 3 bases from J, leaving 16 bases between. This CDR3 comprises 14 residues. CDR3 DNA: TGTGCCAGCACCTTGGACAGTCAGCTCTACGAGCAGTACTTC. Amino acid sequence: CASTLDSQLYEQYF.

This chain joins TRBV5-6 and TRBJ2-1; 9 bases match TRBD2. Trimming removed 1 base from V and 6 bases from J; junction bases left unmatched: 5. Germline V lookup: CDR1 SGHDT, CDR2 YYEEEE. This CDR3 contains 15 residues. CDR3 region: CASSLRSGSFNEQFF. DNA of the CDR3: TGTGCCAGCAGCTTGCGTAGCGGGAGTTTCAATGAGCAGTTCTTC.

The chain recombines TRBV2 with TRBJ1-5, with 10 nucleotides matching TRBD1. J gave up 6 bases and V 5 bases, and 4 bases lay outside the gene matches. This CDR3 comprises 14 residues. Germline-derived CDR1 and CDR2 are SNHLY and FYNNEI. The CDR3 sequence is CASSKTGGGQPQHF. The CDR3 coding sequence is TGTGCCAGCAGTAAGACAGGGGGCGGTCAGCCCCAGCATTTT.

J is TRBJ1-5 and V is TRBV28; TRBD1 agrees at 10 bases. Germline V CDR1 and CDR2: MDHEN, SYDVKM. This CDR3 has 16 residues. The trim removed 1 base at V and 9 bases at J, leaving 9 bases unmatched. The DNA of the CDR3 is TGTGCCAGCAGTTTATACGGGACAGGGGTTAGTCTGCCCCAGCATTTT. It specifies CASSLYGTGVSLPQHF.

This rearrangement joins TRBV11-3 to TRBJ2-1, with D perhaps assigned TRBD1 or TRBD2 (5 bases each). CDR1 and CDR2 (germline): SGHNT, YENEEA. This CDR3 has 16 residues. Trimming took 1 base from V and 4 from J, leaving 14 bases between them. For the CDR3, the DNA is TGTGCCAGCAGCTTAGCGGGGCGAGAGGGGTACAATGAGCAGTTCTTC. It yields the protein CASSLAGREGYNEQFF.

V gene TRBV4-1 combines with J gene TRBJ2-3; D may be TRBD2 (7 bases). In germline, CDR1 is MGHRA, CDR2 YSYEKL. Trimming removed 0 bases at V and 8 bases at J, with 18 bases between. The CDR3 runs 16 residues. This CDR3 reads CASSQELARGVGTQYF. CDR3 nucleotides: TGCGCCAGCAGCCAAGAACTAGCGAGGGGGGTGGGTACGCAGTATTTT.

This chain joins TRBV7-2 and TRBJ1-1; D gene uncertain. This CDR3 contains 14 residues. Germline assignment: CDR1 SGHTA and CDR2 FQGNSA. Trimming pared 2 bases from V and 1 base from J, leaving 8 bases between. CDR3 in amino acids: CASSLFGENTEAFF. CDR3 nucleotides: TGTGCCAGCAGCTTATTCGGGGAGAACACTGAAGCTTTCTTT.

The chain joins TRBV28 to TRBJ2-7; TRBD2 matches at 9 bases. CDR3 length: 16 residues. Germline-derived CDR1 and CDR2 are MDHEN and SYDVKM. Losses at the gene ends were 4 bases for V and 0 bases for J; bases not matched to a gene: 7. The CDR3 reads CASSSIAGVPSYEQYF. The DNA of the CDR3 is TGTGCCAGCAGTTCCATAGCGGGAGTTCCCTCCTACGAGCAGTACTTC.

This rearrangement joins TRBV7-9 to TRBJ2-7; 7 bases are a match to TRBD2. This CDR3 spans 15 amino acids. Trimming at V came to 6 bases and at J to 1 base, leaving 9 bases not matched to a gene. From germline, CDR1 is SEHNR and CDR2 FQNEAQ (reference sequence). CDR3 nucleotide sequence: TGTGCCAGCAGAGGTGGGGCTAGCGGTTCCTACGAGCAGTACTTC. This gives the protein CASRGGASGSYEQYF.

Regarding this clone: One junction end disagrees with the germline gene, perhaps due to a read error. Other nucleotide sequences from this sample produce the same CDR3. The CDR3 DNA reads as TGCGCCAGCAGTCCGAGCTCCTACGAGCAGTACTTC. The encoded protein is CASSPSSYEQYF. The chain is built from TRBV27 and TRBJ2-7; D uncertain. Germline V CDR1 and CDR2: MNHEY, SMNVEV (reference sequence). The CDR3 totals 12 residues.

The V and J genes are TRBV2 and TRBJ2-1; TRBD1 might be the D (7 bases). The CDR3 runs to 12 residues. Germline assignment: CDR1 SNHLY and CDR2 FYNNEI. The ends were cut back, 7 bases at V and 10 bases at J, with 14 bases in the middle. The CDR3 loop is CASIGQAGEQFF. In nucleotides, the CDR3 is TGTGCCAGCATCGGACAGGCGGGAGAGCAGTTCTTC.

The chain carries TRBV2 and TRBJ1-5; TRBD1 is a possible D gene (6 bases). V shed 8 bases and J shed 4 bases, with 18 bases lying between them. Looked up from germline, CDR1 is SNHLY and CDR2 is FYNNEI. CDR3 size: 15 residues. CDR3 amino acids: CASRVRAGQNQPQHF. The CDR3 DNA reads as TGTGCCAGCCGGGTTCGGGCGGGACAAAATCAGCCCCAGCATTTT.

V and J are TRBV7-8 and TRBJ1-1; D uncertain. The CDR3 length is 15 residues. V shed 5 bases and J shed 0 bases, with 13 bases lying between them. Per germline, CDR1 SGHVS and CDR2 FQNEAQ. As DNA, the CDR3 is TGTGCCAGCAGCCCCTTAGACAACATGAACACTGAAGCTTTCTTT. Encoded protein: CASSPLDNMNTEAFF. The full variable domain, in which reference TRBV7-8 and TRBJ1-1 provide the parts outside the CDR3, is GAGVSQSPRYKVAKRGQDVALRCDPISGHVSLFWYQQALGQGPEFLTYFQNEAQLDKSGLPSDRFFAERPEGSVSTLKIQRTQQEDSAVYLCASSPLDNMNTEAFFGQGTRLTVV.

The V call is TRBV29-1, the J call TRBJ2-1; 7 bases match TRBD2. Losses at the gene ends were 3 bases for V and 0 bases for J; bases not matched to a gene: 23. The CDR3 runs to 21 residues. Germline V gene lookup returns CDR1 SQVTM and CDR2 ANQGSEA. This CDR3 reads CSVDGLLEPSGPRSSYNEQFF. For the CDR3, the DNA is TGCAGCGTTGATGGGCTCCTTGAGCCTAGCGGTCCAAGGAGCTCCTACAATGAGCAGTTCTTC.

V usage is TRBV7-6 and J usage is TRBJ1-1, with 9 nucleotides matching TRBD1. With 0 bases clipped from V and 6 bases from J, the junction kept 5 bases outside the gene matches. The germline V gene has CDR1 SGHVS and CDR2 FNYEAQ. CDR3 length equals 15 residues. The CDR3 spells CASSLAIQGAAEAFF. DNA for the CDR3: TGTGCCAGCAGCTTAGCGATACAGGGGGCCGCTGAAGCTTTCTTT.

The genes are TRBV2 and TRBJ2-1; TRBD2 aligns across 7 bases. Germline V CDR1 and CDR2: SNHLY, FYNNEI. CDR3 size: 15 residues. The V and J ends lost 8 bases and 1 base, in that order; junction bases with no gene match: 8. This CDR3 is CASFMSGISYNEQFF. Written as DNA, the CDR3 is TGTGCCAGCTTTATGAGCGGGATATCCTACAATGAGCAGTTCTTC.

The chain combines TRBV29-1 with TRBJ2-7, with D possibly matching TRBD2 (6 bases). Trimming left V 5 bases short and J 2 bases short, with 16 bases between. CDR1 SQVTM and CDR2 ANQGSEA come from the germline V gene. There are 14 residues in the CDR3. CDR3: CSVYPGTAPYEQYF. The CDR3, as DNA: TGCAGCGTTTACCCCGGGACTGCTCCCTACGAGCAGTACTTC.

V and J are TRBV13 and TRBJ2-7; D is perhaps TRBD1 or TRBD2 (7 bases each). Per the germline V gene, CDR1 is PRHDT and CDR2 is FYEKMQ (reference sequence). V lost 5 bases to trimming and J lost 5 bases, with 13 bases between them. The CDR3 contains 13 residues. Here the CDR3 DNA reads TGTGCCAGCAGCCAGGGGGGGGCCCACGAGCAGTACTTC. This codes for CASSQGGAHEQYF.

CDR3 region: CASSLTFGTSSYEQYF. Written as DNA, the CDR3 is TGCGCCAGCAGCTTGACTTTCGGGACTAGCTCCTACGAGCAGTACTTC. The chain combines TRBV5-1 with TRBJ2-7, with 8 bases matching TRBD2. V lost 1 base and J lost 0; bases outside the gene matches: 6. The germline CDR1 and CDR2 sequences are SGHRS and YFSETQ. This CDR3 has 16 residues.

The chain has TRBV7-2 and TRBJ1-3, with a weak D call TRBD1 (5 bases). This CDR3 contains 15 residues. Trimming left V 5 bases short and J 11 bases short, with 22 bases between. Germline V gene lookup returns CDR1 SGHTA and CDR2 FQGNSA. CDR3 sequence (DNA): TGTGCCAGCAGCCGCGACCTTACCGGGAGGGACGCCATATATTTT. Its translation is CASSRDLTGRDAIYF.

The chain joins TRBV7-9 to TRBJ1-5, with D unresolved. Germline CDR1 SEHNR, CDR2 FQNEAQ (reference sequence). This CDR3 is built from 15 residues. With 1 base removed from V and 0 bases from J, the gap between germline ends came to 7 bases. The CDR3 DNA sequence: TGTGCCAGCAGCTTAGGCAGCTCTAGCAATCAGCCCCAGCATTTT. This gives the protein CASSLGSSSNQPQHF.

This clone was seen once. The chain links TRBV30 to TRBJ2-1, with D tentatively TRBD1 or TRBD2 (6 bases each). V was cut by 0 bases and J by 5 bases, with 14 bases left in between. Germline V lookup: CDR1 GTSNPN, CDR2 SVGIG (reference sequence). The CDR3 length is 15 residues. CDR3 DNA: TGTGCCTGGAGTGTACTGGGGGCGGGGAACAATGAGCAGTTCTTC. Translating it yields CAWSVLGAGNNEQFF.

The rearrangement uses TRBV5-4 and TRBJ2-5; the D gene is possibly TRBD2 (7 bases). Germline assignment: CDR1 SGHNT and CDR2 YYREEE (reference sequence). The CDR3 is made up of 17 amino acids. The germline V and J ends were trimmed by 5 bases and 5 bases, with 25 bases remaining between them. CDR3 loop: CASSKGTSVSRGETQYF. As DNA, the CDR3 is TGTGCCAGCAGTAAAGGCACTAGCGTCTCTAGGGGGGAGACCCAGTACTTC.

The chain links TRBV11-2 to TRBJ2-7, with D tentatively TRBD1 (6 bases). The CDR3 is 15 residues long. Trimming removed 5 bases at V and 3 bases at J, with 17 bases between. Germline CDR1 and CDR2: SGHAT and FQNNGV. The chain's CDR3 is CASSPLYRDNYEQYF. The CDR3 bases are TGTGCCAGCAGCCCCCTATATCGGGACAACTACGAGCAGTACTTC.

V is TRBV5-6 and J is TRBJ2-7, with D maybe TRBD1 (5 bases). Germline-derived CDR1 and CDR2 are SGHDT and YYEEEE. The CDR3 sequence is 13 residues long. Trimming shortened V by 0 bases and J by 5 bases, and 9 bases separated the two germline ends. CDR3 DNA sequence: TGTGCCAGCAGCTTGGTCAGGGCGCACGAGCAGTACTTC. This sequence encodes CASSLVRAHEQYF.

The V call is TRBV9, the J call TRBJ1-3; 7 bases map to TRBD1. The trim removed 3 bases at V and 4 bases at J, leaving 4 bases unmatched. Germline V gene sequence: CDR1 SGDLS, CDR2 YYNGEE. The CDR3 runs 14 residues. DNA for the CDR3: TGTGCCAGCAGCGACAGGGGAAGGGGAAACACCATATATTTT. Encoded protein: CASSDRGRGNTIYF.